This TCR beta chain was retrieved from a study of blood T cells in healthy people across ages. Study outcomes and limitations: CMV infection status of these donors was not known. TCR beta diversity tracked closely with naive T cell percentage.

Then a second PCR, running about 7 to 11 cycles, was carried out with a sample-barcoded 5' primer and a J-beta primer mix. Each cDNA molecule received a tag from a template-switch adaptor that had 12 random nucleotides. Via MiXCR, TCRdb re-called the 5' RACE reads, giving one row per CDR3 protein. The sample shows approximately 670,000 distinct CDR3 sequences, 40% to 50% of them seen only once. In its sample, this clonotype was seen a few times. The antigen remains unidentified. There are 18 residues in the CDR3. Germline V CDR1 and CDR2: LGHNA, YSLEER. V lost 1 base to trimming and J lost 3 bases; unmatched junction nucleotides: 8.

The receptor's source is a man older than 75 in good health. The chain recombines TRBV4-3 with TRBJ2-1; 11 bases are a match to TRBD2. Sequencing input: blood. CDR3 in DNA: TGCGCCAGCAGCCAAGCTCTAGCGGGAGGCCGATTCTACAATGAGCAGTTCTTC. Protein: CASSQALAGGRFYNEQFF.